This T cell receptor (beta chain) emerged from a study of blood T cells in healthy people across ages. With respect to this clonotype: Its antigen is unidentified.

A second PCR, run for roughly 7 to 11 cycles, used a sample-barcoded 5' primer plus a J-beta primer mix. One entry per CDR3 protein, called by TCRdb with MiXCR from the 5' RACE reads. The repertoire holds hundreds of thousands of distinct CDR3 sequences, with roughly three fifths as singletons. Study findings and constraints: Diversity of TCR beta correlated strongly with naive T cell percentage.

Looked up from germline, CDR1 is SEHNR and CDR2 is FQNEAQ (reference sequence). Germline trimming cut 0 bases from V and 2 bases from J; bases unmatched to any gene: 7. This CDR3 contains 17 residues. In terms of origin and age, donors were healthy Caucasian individuals from Russia aged about 6 to 90. The receptor comes from a man between 40 and 49 years old in good health. The chain links TRBV7-9 to TRBJ1-1; 9 positions match TRBD1. The sequencing input was blood. The CDR3 loop reads CASSLAFGTGQNTEAFF. CDR3 bases: TGTGCCAGCAGCTTAGCGTTCGGGACAGGGCAAAACACTGAAGCTTTCTTT.